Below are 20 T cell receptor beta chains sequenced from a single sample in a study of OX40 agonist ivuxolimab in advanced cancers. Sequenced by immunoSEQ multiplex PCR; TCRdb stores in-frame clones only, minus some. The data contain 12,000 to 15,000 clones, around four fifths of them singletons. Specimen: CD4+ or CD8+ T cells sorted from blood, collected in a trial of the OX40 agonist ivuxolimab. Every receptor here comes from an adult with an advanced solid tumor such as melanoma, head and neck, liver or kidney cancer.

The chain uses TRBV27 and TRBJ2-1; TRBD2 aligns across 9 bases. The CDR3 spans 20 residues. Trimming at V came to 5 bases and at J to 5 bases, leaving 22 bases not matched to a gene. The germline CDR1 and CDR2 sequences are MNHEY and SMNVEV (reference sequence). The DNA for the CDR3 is TGTGCCAGCAGTATCACCCCCCCGGCTAGCGGGGCACCAGGGGACAATGAGCAGTTCTTC. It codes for CASSITPPASGAPGDNEQFF.

The CDR3 DNA reads TGTGCCAGCAGCTCCGAGGACTCCTACGAGCAGTACTTC. This encodes CASSSEDSYEQYF. The chain uses TRBV4-2 and TRBJ2-7; D is unclear. This CDR3 is built from 13 residues. The ends were cut back, 5 bases at V and 0 bases at J, with 8 bases in the middle. Germline V gene lookup returns CDR1 LGHNA and CDR2 YNFKEQ.

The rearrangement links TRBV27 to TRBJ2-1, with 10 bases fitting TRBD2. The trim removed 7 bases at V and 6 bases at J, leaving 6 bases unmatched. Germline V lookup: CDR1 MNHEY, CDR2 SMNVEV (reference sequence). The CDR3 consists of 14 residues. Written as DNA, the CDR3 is TGTGCCAGCAACCTAGCGGGAGAGGCCAATGAGCAGTTCTTC. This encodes CASNLAGEANEQFF.

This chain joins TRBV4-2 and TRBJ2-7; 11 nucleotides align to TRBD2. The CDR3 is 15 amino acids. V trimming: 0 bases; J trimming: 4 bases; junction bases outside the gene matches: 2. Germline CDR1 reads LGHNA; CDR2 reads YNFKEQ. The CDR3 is CASSQDLAGGYEQYF. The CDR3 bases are TGTGCCAGCAGCCAAGATCTAGCGGGAGGTTACGAGCAGTACTTC.

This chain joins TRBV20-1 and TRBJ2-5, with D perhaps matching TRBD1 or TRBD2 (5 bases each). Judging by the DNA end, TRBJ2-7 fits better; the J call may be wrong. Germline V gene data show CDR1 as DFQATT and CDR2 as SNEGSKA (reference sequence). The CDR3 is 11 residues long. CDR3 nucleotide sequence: TGCAGTGCCGCATCAGGGACCGAGCAGTACTTC. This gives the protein CSAASGTEQYF.

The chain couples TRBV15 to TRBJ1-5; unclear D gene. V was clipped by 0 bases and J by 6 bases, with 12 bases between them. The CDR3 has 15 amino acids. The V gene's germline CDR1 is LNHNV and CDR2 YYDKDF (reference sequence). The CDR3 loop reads CATSRDLGLSQPQHF. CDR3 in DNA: TGTGCCACCAGCAGAGATCTAGGGTTAAGTCAGCCCCAGCATTTT. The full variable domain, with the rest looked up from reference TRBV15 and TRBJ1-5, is DAMVIQNPRYQVTQFGKPVTLSCSQTLNHNVMYWYQQKSSQAPKLLFHYYDKDFNNEADTPDNFQSRRPNTSFCFLDIRSPGLGDTAMYLCATSRDLGLSQPQHFGDGTRLSIL.

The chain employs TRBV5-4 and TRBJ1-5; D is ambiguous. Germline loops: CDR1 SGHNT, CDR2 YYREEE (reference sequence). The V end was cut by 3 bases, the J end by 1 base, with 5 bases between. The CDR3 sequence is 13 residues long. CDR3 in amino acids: CASSSDSNQPQHF. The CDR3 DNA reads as TGTGCCAGCAGCTCCGACAGCAATCAGCCCCAGCATTTT.

This CDR3 is CASSLTGGGNTEAFF. The DNA for the CDR3 is TGCGCCAGCAGCTTGACGGGAGGGGGTAACACTGAAGCTTTCTTT. The chain recombines TRBV5-1 with TRBJ1-1; a possible D gene is TRBD1 (6 bases). The V gene lost 1 base and the J gene lost 2 bases, with 12 bases spanning the gap. There are 15 residues in the CDR3. Germline values: CDR1 SGHRS, CDR2 YFSETQ.

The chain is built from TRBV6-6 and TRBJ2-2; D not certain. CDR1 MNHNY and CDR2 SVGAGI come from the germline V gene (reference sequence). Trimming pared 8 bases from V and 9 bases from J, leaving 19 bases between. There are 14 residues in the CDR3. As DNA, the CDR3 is TGTGCCAGCGGCCCTAATAGGTCGCCGTGGGAGCTGTTTTTT. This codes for CASGPNRSPWELFF.

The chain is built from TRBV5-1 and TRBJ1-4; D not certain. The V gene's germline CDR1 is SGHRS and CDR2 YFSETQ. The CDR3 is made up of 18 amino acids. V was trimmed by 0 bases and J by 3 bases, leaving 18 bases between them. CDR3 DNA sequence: TGCGCCAGCAGCTTGGAATCAGCTCCAATAGCCGCTAATGAAAAACTGTTTTTT. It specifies CASSLESAPIAANEKLFF.

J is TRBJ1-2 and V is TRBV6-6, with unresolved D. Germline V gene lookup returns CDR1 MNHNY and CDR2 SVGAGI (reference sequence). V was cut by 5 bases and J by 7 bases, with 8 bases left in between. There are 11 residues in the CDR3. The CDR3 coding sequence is TGTGCCAGCAGTAATCCGAGTGGCTACACCTTC. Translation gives CASSNPSGYTF.

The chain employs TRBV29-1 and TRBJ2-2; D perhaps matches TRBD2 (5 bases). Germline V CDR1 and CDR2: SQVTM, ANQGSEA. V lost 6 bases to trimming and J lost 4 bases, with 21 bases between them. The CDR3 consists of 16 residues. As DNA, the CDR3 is TGCAGCGTCGGTGGACTGTTTCCAATGAGCACCGGGGAGCTGTTTTTT. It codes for CSVGGLFPMSTGELFF.

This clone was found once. The CDR3 DNA is TGTGCCAGCAGCCCTCGGGCAGGCTGGGCCAAAAACATTCAGTACTTC. This sequence encodes CASSPRAGWAKNIQYF. This chain uses TRBV13 with TRBJ2-4, with D unclear. Germline loops: CDR1 PRHDT, CDR2 FYEKMQ (reference sequence). CDR3 length equals 16 residues. Trimming took 5 bases from V and 1 from J, leaving 15 bases between them.

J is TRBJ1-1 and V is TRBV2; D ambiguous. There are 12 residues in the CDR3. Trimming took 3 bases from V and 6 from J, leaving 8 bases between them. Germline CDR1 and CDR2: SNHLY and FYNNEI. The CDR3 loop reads CASSEGSPEAFF. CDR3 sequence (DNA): TGTGCCAGCAGTGAGGGGTCCCCTGAAGCTTTCTTT.

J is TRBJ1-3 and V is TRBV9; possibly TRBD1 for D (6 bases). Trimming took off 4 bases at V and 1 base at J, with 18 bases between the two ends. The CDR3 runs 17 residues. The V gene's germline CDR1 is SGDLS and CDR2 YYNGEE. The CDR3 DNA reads TGTGCCAGCAGCTTCGACAGGCTAACCGGGTCTGGAAACACCATATATTTT. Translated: CASSFDRLTGSGNTIYF.

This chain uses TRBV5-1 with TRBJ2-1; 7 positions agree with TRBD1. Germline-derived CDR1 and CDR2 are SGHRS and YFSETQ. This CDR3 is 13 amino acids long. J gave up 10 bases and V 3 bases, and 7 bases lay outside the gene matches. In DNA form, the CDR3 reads TGCGCCAGCAGCTACGAGGGGGCGGGCGAGCAGTTCTTC. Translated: CASSYEGAGEQFF.

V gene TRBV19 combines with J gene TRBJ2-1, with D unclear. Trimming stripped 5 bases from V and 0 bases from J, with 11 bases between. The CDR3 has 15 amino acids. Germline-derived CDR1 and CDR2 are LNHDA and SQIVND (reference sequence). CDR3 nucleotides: TGTGCCAGTAGTCCCCTACATTTCTCCTACAATGAGCAGTTCTTC. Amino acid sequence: CASSPLHFSYNEQFF.

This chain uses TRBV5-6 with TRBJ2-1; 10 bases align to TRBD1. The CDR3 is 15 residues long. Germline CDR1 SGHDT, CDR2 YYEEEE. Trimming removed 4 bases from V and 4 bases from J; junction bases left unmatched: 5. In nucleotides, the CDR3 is TGTGCCAGCAGCCGAGGACAGGGGGGTTACAATGAGCAGTTCTTC. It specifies CASSRGQGGYNEQFF.

CDR3 sequence reads: CASSLWGGRGDYTF. The CDR3 coding sequence is TGTGCCAGCAGCTTGTGGGGCGGTAGGGGAGACTACACCTTC. V usage is TRBV7-3 and J usage is TRBJ1-2; tentatively, D is TRBD1 (5 bases). Trimming took off 3 bases at V and 10 bases at J, with 18 bases between the two ends. The CDR3 is 14 amino acids. The germline gives CDR1 SGHTA, CDR2 FQGTGA.

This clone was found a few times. This chain's CDR3 is CASRPGQGWLVDIQYF. The CDR3 nucleotides are TGCGCCAGCAGACCGGGACAGGGGTGGTTGGTGGACATTCAGTACTTC. V usage is TRBV5-1 and J usage is TRBJ2-4; 10 nucleotides match TRBD1. The CDR3 loop spans 16 amino acids. V dropped 5 bases and J dropped 8; count of bases not matched to a gene: 13. Germline CDR1 and CDR2: SGHRS and YFSETQ.